This T cell receptor beta chain is from a study of radiotherapy plus CTLA-4 blockade in lung cancer. About this clone: Its specificity is unknown.

The assay was immunoSEQ multiplex PCR, and TCRdb's table has in-frame clones only and misses some. This sample yields 35,000 to 55,000 clones, of which roughly 67% are seen a single time; about 23% belongs to the top ten. Whole-study results and caveats: Tumor-origin TCR clones grew in blood after radiotherapy plus ipilimumab.

Material: peripheral blood, obtained from a patient treated with radiotherapy plus ipilimumab. The sequence was obtained from a human donor with non-small cell lung cancer who had a partial response to radiotherapy plus ipilimumab.

CDR3 protein: CASSSRDPRPYEQYF. CDR3 coding DNA: TGCGCCAGCAGCTCGAGAGACCCGAGGCCCTACGAGCAGTACTTC. The rearrangement uses TRBV5-1 and TRBJ2-7; D is undetermined. CDR3 size: 15 residues. Trimming took off 3 bases at V and 2 bases at J, with 15 bases between the two ends. The germline V gene encodes CDR1 SGHRS and CDR2 YFSETQ.